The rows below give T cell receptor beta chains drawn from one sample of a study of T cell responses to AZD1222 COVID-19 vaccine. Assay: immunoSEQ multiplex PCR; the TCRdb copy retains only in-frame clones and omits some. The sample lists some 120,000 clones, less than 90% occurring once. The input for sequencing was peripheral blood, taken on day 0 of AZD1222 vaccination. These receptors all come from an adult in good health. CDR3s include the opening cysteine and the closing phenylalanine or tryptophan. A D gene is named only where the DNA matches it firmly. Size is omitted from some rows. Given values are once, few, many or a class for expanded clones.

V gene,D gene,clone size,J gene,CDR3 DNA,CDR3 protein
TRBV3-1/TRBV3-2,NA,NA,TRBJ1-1,TGTGCCAGCAGGCGAAGTGAGGGCTCTGAAGCTTTCTTT,CASRRSEGSEAFF
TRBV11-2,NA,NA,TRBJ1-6,TGTGCCAGCAGCTTAGGGGAGGGGACTCTAGGTTCACCCCTCCACTTT,CASSLGEGTLGSPLHF
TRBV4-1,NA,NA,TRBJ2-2,TGCGCCAGCAGCCACTCCAACAGGGCTGCTGGGGAGCTGTTTTTT,CASSHSNRAAGELFF
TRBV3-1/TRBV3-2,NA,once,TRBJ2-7,TGTGCGAGTAATAGCGGACCCTACGAGCAGTACTTC,CASNSGPYEQYF
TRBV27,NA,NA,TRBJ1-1,TGTGCCAGCAAAGGGGGTGGGATAAGCACTGAAGCTTTCTTT,CASKGGGISTEAFF
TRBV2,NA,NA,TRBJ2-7,TGTGCCAGCAGTTCCCAGGGGGGGTCCTACGAGCAGTACTTC,CASSSQGGSYEQYF
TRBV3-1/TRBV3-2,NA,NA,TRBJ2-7,TGTGCCAGCAGCCAGGCTGAAAAGTACGAGCAGTACTTC,CASSQAEKYEQYF
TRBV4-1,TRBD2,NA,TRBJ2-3,TGCGCCAGCAGCCAGGCCGGACGTGGGACTAGCGGGAGAGATACGCAGTATTTT,CASSQAGRGTSGRDTQYF
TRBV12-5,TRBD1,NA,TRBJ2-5,TGTGCTAGTGGTGCCACAGGGGTGGAGACCCAGTACTTC,CASGATGVETQYF
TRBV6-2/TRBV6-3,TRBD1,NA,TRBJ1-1,TGTGCCAGCAGTTCGGACCGGGACAGGGGGACCAGTCTGGCTTTCTTT,CASSSDRDRGTSLAFF
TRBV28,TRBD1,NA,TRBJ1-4,TGTGCCAGCAGTGGGGACAGGGGCGCGTGGCTGTTTTTT,CASSGDRGAWLFF
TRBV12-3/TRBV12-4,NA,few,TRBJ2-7,TGTGCCAGCAGTCTCCGGGCTACCTACGAGCAGTACTTC,CASSLRATYEQYF
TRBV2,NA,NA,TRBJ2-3,TGTGCCGATCGGCTAGTTTCAGATACGCAGTATTTT,CADRLVSDTQYF
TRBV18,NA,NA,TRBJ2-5,TGTGCCAGCTCACCACTGGGGTTCCAAGAGACCCAGTACTTC,CASSPLGFQETQYF
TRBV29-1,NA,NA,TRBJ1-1,TGCAGCGTTTTCAGGGGCACTGAAGCTTTCTTT,CSVFRGTEAFF
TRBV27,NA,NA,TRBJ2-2,TGTGCCAGCAGTTTAAGTCTTAGGGGGACCGGGGAGCTGTTTTTT,CASSLSLRGTGELFF
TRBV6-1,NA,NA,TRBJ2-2,TGTGCCAGCAGTGAATGGGGGGGGCATACCGGGGAGCTGTTTTTT,CASSEWGGHTGELFF